This TCR beta chain was sequenced during a study of blood T cell repertoires in COVID-19. Study in general: There were acute and convalescent COVID-19 samples, and they came from the United States, Italy and Spain. Nucleic acid was either cDNA or gDNA, and it came from T cells, B-cell-depleted T cells, or PBMCs.

Cohorts were based on clinical histories the participants reported. Two negative PCRs, clearance, or symptom resolution had been documented for recovered Cohort 3 donors. Assay: immunoSEQ multiplex PCR; the TCRdb copy retains only in-frame clones and omits some. The sample contains a few hundred thousand clones, approximately 90% of which appear only once. Per the germline V gene, CDR1 is SGHAT and CDR2 is FQNNGV. V gave up 5 bases and J gave up 2 bases, with 9 bases separating them. The CDR3 sequence is 13 residues long. The sample consisted of PBMCs or T cells enriched from blood (not recorded which). The rearrangement joins TRBV11-2 to TRBJ2-5; D is perhaps TRBD1 (6 bases). This receptor was taken from a woman between 40 and 50 years old who had recovered from COVID-19. As DNA, the CDR3 is TGTGCCAGCAGCCAAGGACAGCAAGAGACCCAGTACTTC. Protein: CASSQGQQETQYF.